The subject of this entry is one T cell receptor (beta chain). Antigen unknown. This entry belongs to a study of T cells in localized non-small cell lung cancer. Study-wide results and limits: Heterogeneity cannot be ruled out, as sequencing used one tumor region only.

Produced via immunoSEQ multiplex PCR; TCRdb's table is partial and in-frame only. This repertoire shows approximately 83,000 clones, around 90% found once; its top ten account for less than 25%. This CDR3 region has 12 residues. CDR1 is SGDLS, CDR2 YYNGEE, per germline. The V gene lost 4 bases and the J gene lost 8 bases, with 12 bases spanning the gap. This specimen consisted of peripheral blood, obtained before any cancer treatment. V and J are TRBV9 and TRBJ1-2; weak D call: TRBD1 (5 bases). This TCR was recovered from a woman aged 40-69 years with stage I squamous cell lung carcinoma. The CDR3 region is CASSPDSDGYTF. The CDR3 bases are TGTGCCAGCAGCCCTGACAGCGACGGCTACACCTTC. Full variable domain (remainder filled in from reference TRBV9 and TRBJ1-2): DSGVTQTPKHLITATGQRVTLRCSPRSGDLSVYWYQQSLDQGLQFLIQYYNGEERAKGNILERFSAQQFPDLHSELNLSSLELGDSALYFCASSPDSDGYTFGSGTRLTVV.